Below are 26 T cell receptor beta chains sequenced from a single sample in a study of technical replicates of blood from a few donors. The data were produced by immunoSEQ multiplex PCR, yet TCRdb's version contains in-frame clones alone and is incomplete. The data contain 80,000 or so clones, roughly 98% of them singletons. What was sequenced was T cells isolated from PBMCs. These receptors were obtained from a human donor in good health.

This chain links TRBV19 with TRBJ1-5; D unclear. This CDR3 comprises 15 residues. The germline V gene has CDR1 LNHDA and CDR2 SQIVND (reference sequence). The V and J ends lost 7 bases and 6 bases respectively, with 19 bases between them. The CDR3 coding sequence is TGTGCCAGTAAAGGCAGGATGAGTTTTGGTCAGCCCCAGCATTTT. Encoded protein: CASKGRMSFGQPQHF. Full variable domain (rest looked up from reference TRBV19 and TRBJ1-5): DGGITQSPKYLFRKEGQNVTLSCEQNLNHDAMYWYRQDPGQGLRLIYYSQIVNDFQKGDIAEGYSVSREKKESFPLTVTSAQKNPTAFYLCASKGRMSFGQPQHFGDGTRLSIL.

The V call is TRBV4-2, the J call TRBJ1-1, with TRBD1 as a possible D gene (6 bases). This CDR3 is 16 amino acids long. V was pared by 0 bases and J by 3 bases, with 14 bases between. The V gene's germline CDR1 is LGHNA and CDR2 YNFKEQ. Here the CDR3 reads CASSQDSTGRDTEAFF. CDR3 DNA sequence: TGTGCCAGCAGCCAAGACTCCACAGGGAGAGACACTGAAGCTTTCTTT.

The chain carries TRBV7-2 and TRBJ1-5; D is possibly TRBD1 (6 bases). CDR1 and CDR2 from the germline V gene are SGHTA and FQGNSA. The CDR3 has 14 amino acids. Trimming removed 1 base at V and 4 bases at J, with 8 bases between. This CDR3 reads CASSLGGTNQPQHF. CDR3 DNA: TGTGCCAGCAGCTTAGGAGGGACAAATCAGCCCCAGCATTTT.

This chain connects TRBV5-6 to TRBJ2-7, with D perhaps matching TRBD1 (5 bases). The CDR3 contains 14 residues. Germline V gives CDR1 SGHDT, CDR2 YYEEEE. Trimming stripped 2 bases from V and 2 bases from J, with 11 bases between. CDR3 coding DNA: TGTGCCAGCAGCTTCCTTCAGGGAACCTACGAGCAGTACTTC. Translation: CASSFLQGTYEQYF.

This chain joins TRBV29-1 and TRBJ2-6, with D hard to call. Germline-derived CDR1 and CDR2 are SQVTM and ANQGSEA. CDR3 length: 15 residues. Trimming pared 7 bases from V and 0 bases from J, leaving 13 bases between. CDR3 in amino acids: CSATLRYSGANVLTF. The CDR3 region has the DNA TGCAGCGCTACCCTACGCTACTCTGGGGCCAACGTCCTGACTTTC.

V and J are TRBV5-4 and TRBJ2-2, with D tentatively TRBD1 (5 bases). Germline V lookup: CDR1 SGHNT, CDR2 YYREEE (reference sequence). Trimming shortened V by 0 bases and J by 4 bases, and 10 bases separated the two germline ends. The CDR3 runs to 15 residues. This CDR3 reads CASSLGQSFTGELFF. The CDR3 DNA reads as TGTGCCAGCAGCTTGGGACAGTCATTCACCGGGGAGCTGTTTTTT.

This rearrangement joins TRBV30 to TRBJ1-1, with 10 positions matching TRBD1. CDR3 length: 12 amino acids. V lost 7 bases, J lost 5 bases, and 4 bases stayed unmatched. Germline V gene lookup returns CDR1 GTSNPN and CDR2 SVGIG (reference sequence). The CDR3, as DNA: TGTGCCTCGGGGACAGGGGTGACTGAAGCTTTCTTT. Its protein product is CASGTGVTEAFF.

This chain connects TRBV4-1 to TRBJ1-5, with 9 nucleotides matching TRBD1. Germline V gene sequence: CDR1 MGHRA, CDR2 YSYEKL. The CDR3 sequence is 16 residues long. Germline trimming cut 3 bases from V and 4 bases from J; bases unmatched to any gene: 7. The CDR3 region has the DNA TGCGCCAGCAGCCAGCGCGGGGGGACAGGGAATCAGCCCCAGCATTTT. Its protein is CASSQRGGTGNQPQHF.

This chain links TRBV10-3 with TRBJ1-2; 7 nucleotides agree with TRBD1. There are 13 residues in the CDR3. CDR1 and CDR2 (germline): ENHRY, SYGVKD. V shed 2 bases and J 3 bases; nucleotides not matched to a gene: 0. The CDR3 protein is CAISEGQDYGYTF. CDR3 nucleotides: TGTGCCATCAGTGAGGGACAGGACTATGGCTACACCTTC.

This chain joins TRBV10-3 and TRBJ1-1, with D possibly TRBD1 on 5 matching bases. The V end lost 0 bases, the J end lost 5 bases, and 10 bases lay between the germline ends. Per germline, CDR1 ENHRY and CDR2 SYGVKD. The CDR3 is 14 amino acids. CDR3 nucleotide sequence: TGTGCCATCAGTGAGTCTGGGGCACGAACTGAAGCTTTCTTT. Translation: CAISESGARTEAFF.

The chain is built from TRBV7-2 and TRBJ2-7, with D perhaps TRBD2 (6 bases). From germline, CDR1 is SGHTA and CDR2 FQGNSA. The CDR3 loop spans 14 amino acids. The V gene lost 5 bases and the J gene lost 0 bases, with 11 bases spanning the gap. The CDR3 bases are TGTGCCAGCAGCCAGGACTATCGCTCCTACGAGCAGTACTTC. Amino acid sequence: CASSQDYRSYEQYF.

J is TRBJ2-1 and V is TRBV5-1, with 16 bases that match TRBD2. Trimming at V came to 3 bases and at J to 2 bases, leaving 8 bases not matched to a gene. The CDR3 extends over 19 amino acids. Per germline, CDR1 SGHRS and CDR2 YFSETQ. This CDR3 reads CASSWQGTSGRVTYNEQFF. As DNA, the CDR3 is TGCGCCAGCAGCTGGCAAGGGACTAGCGGGAGGGTAACCTACAATGAGCAGTTCTTC.

The chain joins TRBV2 to TRBJ2-5; TRBD2 is a possible D gene (5 bases). Germline V gene sequence: CDR1 SNHLY, CDR2 FYNNEI. V shed 6 bases and J shed 5 bases, with 16 bases lying between them. This CDR3 has 14 residues. The CDR3 sequence is CASSGSGYGETQYF. As DNA, the CDR3 is TGTGCCAGCAGCGGATCGGGGTATGGGGAGACCCAGTACTTC.

The rearrangement links TRBV6-1 to TRBJ2-7; a possible D gene is TRBD1 (6 bases). The germline CDR1 and CDR2 sequences are MNHNS and SASEGT. This CDR3 contains 16 residues. Deletions cut 1 base from V and 2 bases from J, with 15 bases between. The CDR3 reads CASSEVGHGTTYEQYF. The DNA of the CDR3 is TGTGCCAGCAGTGAAGTGGGACACGGAACCACCTACGAGCAGTACTTC.

This chain joins TRBV11-3 and TRBJ2-1; 10 nucleotides match TRBD2. After removal of 1 base from V and 8 bases from J, the junction contained 8 bases not matched to a gene. Germline values: CDR1 SGHNT, CDR2 YENEEA. The CDR3 runs 16 residues. For the CDR3, the DNA is TGTGCCAGCAGCTTAGGGCTTAGCGGGGGGTATGATGAGCAGTTCTTC. Translation: CASSLGLSGGYDEQFF.

V gene TRBV7-9 combines with J gene TRBJ1-5, with 8 bases matching TRBD1. There are 15 residues in the CDR3. CDR1 SEHNR and CDR2 FQNEAQ come from the germline V gene (reference sequence). V shed 5 bases and J 7 bases; nucleotides not matched to a gene: 10. The CDR3 loop reads CASSTEDRVIQPQHF. The CDR3, as DNA: TGTGCCAGCAGCACCGAGGACAGGGTGATCCAGCCCCAGCATTTT.

V gene TRBV10-3 combines with J gene TRBJ1-1; maybe TRBD1 (6 bases). CDR3 length: 14 residues. Trimming took 3 bases from V and 3 from J, leaving 11 bases between them. The V gene's germline CDR1 is ENHRY and CDR2 SYGVKD. For the CDR3, the DNA is TGTGCCATCAGTGACGGGGGGCCGGACACTGAAGCTTTCTTT. This encodes CAISDGGPDTEAFF.

The V call is TRBV7-9, the J call TRBJ2-5, with D perhaps matching TRBD2 (6 bases). Germline CDR1 and CDR2: SEHNR and FQNEAQ (reference sequence). V was pared by 6 bases and J by 5 bases, with 10 bases between. CDR3 length equals 12 residues. Written as DNA, the CDR3 is TGTGCCAGCAGTATTGGGGGGGAGACCCAGTACTTC. Protein sequence: CASSIGGETQYF.

The V call is TRBV20-1, the J call TRBJ1-2; D may be TRBD1 (5 bases). Germline V gene data show CDR1 as DFQATT and CDR2 as SNEGSKA (reference sequence). The CDR3 spans 11 residues. Trimming pared 0 bases from V and 10 bases from J, leaving 9 bases between. DNA of the CDR3: TGCAGTGCTAGAGACAGGGTAGCCTACACCTTC. Protein product: CSARDRVAYTF.

The V gene is TRBV11-3, the J gene TRBJ1-4; 9 nucleotides agree with TRBD1. V was clipped by 4 bases and J by 8 bases; unmatched bases: 5. This CDR3 region has 14 residues. Per germline, CDR1 SGHNT and CDR2 YENEEA. CDR3 DNA: TGTGCCAGCAGCTCGGGACAGGGTAGGGAAAAACTGTTTTTT. Translating it yields CASSSGQGREKLFF.

The rearrangement joins TRBV12-5 to TRBJ2-3; tentatively, D is TRBD1 (6 bases). The V end was cut by 2 bases, the J end by 2 bases, with 14 bases between. Germline assignment: CDR1 LGHNT and CDR2 FRNRAP. This CDR3 region has 16 residues. This chain's CDR3 is CASGLTTRGDTDTQYF. The CDR3 nucleotides are TGTGCTAGTGGTTTGACAACCAGGGGAGACACAGATACGCAGTATTTT.

The J gene is TRBJ1-4, the V gene TRBV10-2, with D tentatively TRBD1 (5 bases). The CDR3 is 15 residues long. V lost 4 bases and J lost 3, with 12 bases in between. Germline CDR1 reads WSHSY; CDR2 reads SAAADI. The CDR3 DNA reads as TGCGCCAGCAGTGGGGGCTGGTCGGCTAATGAAAAACTGTTTTTT. Amino acid sequence: CASSGGWSANEKLFF.

J is TRBJ2-3 and V is TRBV7-9; 7 nucleotides match TRBD2. V was pared by 6 bases and J by 2 bases, with 8 bases of the junction left unmatched. Germline loops: CDR1 SEHNR, CDR2 FQNEAQ (reference sequence). The CDR3 has 15 amino acids. The CDR3 DNA reads as TGTGCCAGCAGTCCCGTAGCGGGTTCCACAGATACGCAGTATTTT. Protein sequence: CASSPVAGSTDTQYF.

This rearrangement joins TRBV19 to TRBJ1-4; no clear D. Germline CDR1 is LNHDA and CDR2 is SQIVND (reference sequence). V lost 3 bases, J lost 0 bases, and 11 bases lay in between. The length of the CDR3 is 16 residues. The CDR3 is CASSISFSSTNEKLFF. The CDR3 DNA reads TGTGCCAGTAGTATTAGCTTCTCTTCAACTAATGAAAAACTGTTTTTT.

The chain has TRBV18 and TRBJ2-1, with 7 bases lining up with TRBD1. The CDR3 length is 19 residues. The germline V gene encodes CDR1 KGHSH and CDR2 LQKENI. J gave up 1 base and V 0 bases, and 12 bases lay outside the gene matches. CDR3 in DNA: TGTGCCAGCTCACCACCGCAGGTCGTGGGACAGTTATCCTACAATGAGCAGTTCTTC. Translated, it gives CASSPPQVVGQLSYNEQFF.

The chain recombines TRBV7-9 with TRBJ1-3; D unresolved. Germline values: CDR1 SEHNR, CDR2 FQNEAQ (reference sequence). V dropped 4 bases and J dropped 4 bases, with 11 bases sitting between them. The length of the CDR3 is 14 residues. The CDR3 bases are TGTGCCAGCAGCTCTACGTTTCCAGGAAACACCATATATTTT. Its protein product is CASSSTFPGNTIYF.